This entry lists 7 T cell receptor beta chains sequenced from one sample in a study of cytomegalovirus exposure and HLA in healthy donors. PCR amplification relied on 60 Vbeta primers (plus 13 Jbeta primers). Generated by immunoSEQ multiplex PCR, the TCRdb table keeps only in-frame clones and is missing some. Here the sample table reports more than 95,000 clones. Sequenced material: PBMCs. The receptors were gathered from a man aged 40-49 years in good health and CMV-seronegative.

The rearrangement links TRBV5-1 to TRBJ2-1; 8 nucleotides agree with TRBD2. Germline CDR1 is SGHRS and CDR2 is YFSETQ. Losses at the gene ends were 4 bases for V and 0 bases for J; bases not matched to a gene: 6. CDR3 length equals 16 residues. The CDR3, as DNA: TGCGCCAGCAGCCCGGGGAGCGGGGGCTCCTACAATGAGCAGTTCTTC. It is translated as CASSPGSGGSYNEQFF.

The chain recombines TRBV11-3 with TRBJ2-7, with 9 bases identical to TRBD2. The germline V gene has CDR1 SGHNT and CDR2 YENEEA. With V trimmed by 7 bases and J by 6 bases, 16 bases remained unmatched. The CDR3 runs 16 residues. The CDR3 reads CASTQDSSREGSEQYF. The CDR3 DNA follows: TGTGCCAGCACCCAAGACAGCTCGCGGGAGGGCTCCGAGCAGTACTTC.

The chain links TRBV19 to TRBJ1-1, with D possibly matching TRBD1 (6 bases). The germline CDR1 and CDR2 sequences are LNHDA and SQIVND (reference sequence). The CDR3 totals 16 residues. With 5 bases removed from V and 11 bases from J, the gap between germline ends came to 27 bases. The CDR3 here is CASSPSSLDRRRMAFF. The CDR3, as DNA: TGTGCCAGTAGTCCCTCATCCCTTGACAGGCGACGCATGGCTTTCTTT.

The genes are TRBV28 and TRBJ2-7; D not certain. Looked up from germline, CDR1 is MDHEN and CDR2 is SYDVKM. Deletions cut 6 bases from V and 0 bases from J, with 3 bases between. This CDR3 contains 11 residues. CDR3 sequence reads: CASRYSYEQYF. The CDR3, as DNA: TGTGCCAGCAGGTACTCCTACGAGCAGTACTTC.

CDR3 sequence: CASHREPSGRNSYEQYF. CDR3 nucleotides: TGTGCCAGCCATAGGGAACCTAGCGGGAGGAACAGCTACGAGCAGTACTTC. V is TRBV2 and J is TRBJ2-7; 11 nucleotides line up with TRBD2. The V and J ends lost 8 bases and 3 bases, in that order; junction bases with no gene match: 15. Germline V lookup: CDR1 SNHLY, CDR2 FYNNEI. This CDR3 region has 17 residues.

The genes are TRBV2 and TRBJ2-3; TRBD2 aligns across 14 bases. Germline V gene data show CDR1 as SNHLY and CDR2 as FYNNEI. V gave up 6 bases and J gave up 5 bases; unmatched junction bases: 7. The CDR3 has 16 amino acids. CDR3 sequence: CASRGTSGSRKDTQYF. CDR3 nucleotides: TGTGCCAGCAGGGGGACTAGCGGGAGCCGTAAAGATACGCAGTATTTT.

The chain joins TRBV5-1 to TRBJ1-5; the match to TRBD1 covers 12 bases. The ends lost 5 bases at V and 5 bases at J; junction bases unmatched: 5. Per germline, CDR1 SGHRS and CDR2 YFSETQ. The CDR3 is 15 residues long. CDR3 sequence reads: CASSPGTGGYQPQHF. CDR3 DNA: TGCGCCAGCAGTCCCGGGACAGGGGGCTATCAGCCCCAGCATTTT.